Listed below are T cell receptor beta chains from one sample, sequenced in a study of shared clonotypes between healthy human individuals. Generated by immunoSEQ multiplex PCR, the TCRdb table keeps only in-frame clones and is missing some. Among approximately 2.4 million clones, more than 90% were seen once, and the ten largest hold 0.13%. The sample taken for sequencing was naive CD4+ T cells sorted from blood. The receptors derive from a man aged 18 to 29 in good health. Both conserved end residues are part of each CDR3. D genes are given only for firm matches. Some rows mark clone size as missing; the rest say once, few, many or name a class of expanded clone.

TRBV11-1	TRBJ2-4	NA	NA	TGTGCCAGCAGCTTAAACAGGGTGGACATTCAGTACTTC	CASSLNRVDIQYF
TRBV5-4	TRBJ2-1	NA	once	TGTGCCAGCAGCTTGGACCGCGGCTCCTACAATGAGCAGTTCTTC	CASSLDRGSYNEQFF
TRBV18	TRBJ2-3	NA	NA	TGTGCCAGCTCTCAAAGGACCCCGAGGGGCACAGATACGCAGTATTTT	CASSQRTPRGTDTQYF
TRBV7-9	TRBJ1-4	NA	NA	TGTGCCAGCAGCTCCACAGGGACTAATGAAAAACTGTTTTTT	CASSSTGTNEKLFF
TRBV6-1	TRBJ1-1	NA	NA	TGTGCCAGCAGTAGAATCCGGGCGAACACTGAAGCTTTCTTT	CASSRIRANTEAFF
TRBV7-9	TRBJ2-1	NA	NA	TGTGCCAGCAGCTCGGGGGGCTCGGTGAATGAGCAGTTCTTC	CASSSGGSVNEQFF
TRBV6-5	TRBJ2-5	TRBD2	NA	TGTGCCAGCAGCCGCGGACTAGCGGATAAAGAGACCCAGTACTTC	CASSRGLADKETQYF
TRBV6-5	TRBJ2-7	NA	NA	TGTGCCAGCAGTAGGGGACGTTACGAGCAGTACTTC	CASSRGRYEQYF
TRBV11-2	TRBJ1-1	TRBD1	NA	TGTGCCAGCAGCTGGGACAGGGCAGAAGCTTTCTTT	CASSWDRAEAFF
TRBV10-3	TRBJ1-4	NA	few	TGTGCCATCAGTGCGGACGGATCAACTAATGAAAAACTGTTTTTT	CAISADGSTNEKLFF
TRBV5-1	TRBJ2-7	NA	NA	TGCGCCAACACAGGAACAGGTTACTCCTACGAGCAGTACTTC	CANTGTGYSYEQYF
TRBV7-3	TRBJ1-3	NA	NA	TGTGCCAGCAGCCCCGGGCCCACCGGTTCTGGAAACACCATATATTTT	CASSPGPTGSGNTIYF
TRBV6-5	TRBJ2-3	NA	NA	TGTGCCAGCAGTAGCTTAGGCACAGATACGCAGTATTTT	CASSSLGTDTQYF
TRBV11-2	TRBJ2-3	NA	few	TGTGCCAGCAGCCCTCAGTCAGATACGCAGTATTTT	CASSPQSDTQYF
TRBV19	TRBJ2-1	NA	NA	TGTGCCAGTGGAACAGGGATCCCCCCCAATGAGCAGTTCTTC	CASGTGIPPNEQFF
TRBV7-9	TRBJ1-4	NA	NA	TGTGCCAGCAGCCGTGACCGAGGGTCAGGGCCCGAGGGTGAAAAACTGTTTTTT	CASSRDRGSGPEGEKLFF
TRBV5-4	TRBJ2-3	NA	NA	TGTGCCAGCAGCTTGGTGCTCTCCACAGATACGCAGTATTTT	CASSLVLSTDTQYF
TRBV5-4	TRBJ1-1	NA	once	TGTGCCAGCAGCCGCGCAGGGCGCGGGAACACTGAAGCTTTCTTT	CASSRAGRGNTEAFF
TRBV7-2	TRBJ2-7	TRBD1	NA	TGTGCCAGCGGATCAAGACAGGGAAAGACCTACGAGCAGTACTTC	CASGSRQGKTYEQYF
TRBV13	TRBJ2-7	TRBD1	few	TGTGCCAGCAGCTCCCAAGACAGGGGATATTACGAGCAGTACTTC	CASSSQDRGYYEQYF
TRBV5-4	TRBJ1-1	TRBD1	NA	TGTGCCAGCAGCACTCAACCGGGACAGAAAAACACTGAAGCTTTCTTT	CASSTQPGQKNTEAFF
TRBV6-1	TRBJ1-1	NA	NA	TGTGCCAGCAGGCCGACCCAGGGGAAGGGCACTGAAGCTTTCTTT	CASRPTQGKGTEAFF
TRBV6-5	TRBJ1-1	NA	NA	TGTGCCAGCCGACGCACTGAAGCTTTCTTT	CASRRTEAFF
TRBV6-1	TRBJ1-2	NA	NA	TGTGCCAGCAGTGACAGGGGTGGGGGTAACTATGGCTACACCTTC	CASSDRGGGNYGYTF
TRBV6-5	TRBJ2-2	NA	NA	TGTGCCAGCAGTTTCGGGTCAGAAACCGGGGAGCTGTTTTTT	CASSFGSETGELFF
TRBV28	TRBJ2-7	TRBD2	NA	TGTGCCAGCAGTCAGGGAGGCGGGGGGAGGCCCGAGCAGTACTTC	CASSQGGGGRPEQYF
TRBV5-6	TRBJ2-3	NA	NA	TGTGCCAGCAGCTCCAGAAAAATCGGCACAGATACGCAGTATTTT	CASSSRKIGTDTQYF
TRBV7-2	TRBJ1-6	NA	NA	TGTGCCAGCAGCCGCCAGGGCGGGATGGATTCACCCCTCCACTTT	CASSRQGGMDSPLHF
TRBV6-5	TRBJ1-1	NA	NA	TGTGCCAGCAGCGCGGCGGACACGATGAACACTGAAGCTTTCTTT	CASSAADTMNTEAFF
TRBV7-9	TRBJ1-5	NA	few	TGTGCCAGCAGCTTAGAAGGGAGCAATCAGCCCCAGCATTTT	CASSLEGSNQPQHF
TRBV5-6	TRBJ2-2	TRBD2	NA	TGTGCCAGCAGCTTGCGCAGAATAGCGGGTTCCGGGGAGCTGTTTTTT	CASSLRRIAGSGELFF
TRBV10-3	TRBJ2-3	TRBD1	NA	TGTGCCACCCTCAAGACAGGGGGCACAGATACGCAGTATTTT	CATLKTGGTDTQYF
TRBV30	TRBJ2-7	TRBD1	NA	TGTGCCTGTACAGGGGGCAGGAACGAGCAGTACTTC	CACTGGRNEQYF
TRBV30	TRBJ1-6	TRBD1	few	TGTGCCTGGAGTGGGGGACAGGAAAATTCACCCCTCCACTTT	CAWSGGQENSPLHF
TRBV18	TRBJ1-4	NA	NA	TGTGCCAGCTCACGAGGTATAATTTCGACTAATGAAAAACTGTTTTTT	CASSRGIISTNEKLFF
TRBV7-6	TRBJ2-6	NA	NA	TGTGCCAGCAGCTTAGCTTCCGGGGCCAACGTCCTGACTTTC	CASSLASGANVLTF
TRBV19	TRBJ2-1	NA	NA	TGTGCCAGTAGTATAGTCCCAGGGCTCAATGAGCAGTTCTTC	CASSIVPGLNEQFF
TRBV19	TRBJ2-3	NA	NA	TGTGCCAGTAGTATTGTACCCGGACAGCTGAGCACAGATACGCAGTATTTT	CASSIVPGQLSTDTQYF
TRBV9	TRBJ2-3	NA	once	TGTGCCAGCAGCGCCAGGCCGGACATCACAGATACGCAGTATTTT	CASSARPDITDTQYF
TRBV7-2	TRBJ2-2	NA	NA	TGTGCCAGCAGCTTAGCGGGGGGCGGGGTCGGCACCGGGGAGCTGTTTTTT	CASSLAGGGVGTGELFF
TRBV5-4	TRBJ1-4	TRBD1	NA	TGTGCCAGCAGCCGGGGACAGGTGAATGAAAAACTGTTTTTT	CASSRGQVNEKLFF
TRBV4-3	TRBJ2-1	NA	NA	TGCGCCAGCAGCCGGAGAGGGGTCGGGGAGCAGTTCTTC	CASSRRGVGEQFF
TRBV30	TRBJ1-1	NA	NA	TGTGCCTTCCTACCCAAAGTTTTGTCCAAAGCTTTCTTT	CAFLPKVLSKAFF
TRBV6-1	TRBJ1-6	NA	NA	TGTGCCAGCACCTCTGACGCCAGCTTATCACCCCTCCACTTT	CASTSDASLSPLHF
TRBV30	TRBJ2-7	NA	NA	TGTGCCTGGACGGGGGGCAGGGGGAGGGAGCAGTACTTC	CAWTGGRGREQYF
TRBV11-2	TRBJ2-1	NA	NA	TGTGCCAGCAGCTCGCAAAGCTCCTACAATGAGCAGTTCTTC	CASSSQSSYNEQFF
TRBV5-8	TRBJ1-2	TRBD1	NA	TGTGCCAGCAGCTTGGGGACAGGGGGACTTTGGGACTATGGCTACACCTTC	CASSLGTGGLWDYGYTF
TRBV6-4	TRBJ2-1	NA	once	TGTGCCAGCAGTGTTACCGGGAGTTGGGGCTACAATGAGCAGTTCTTC	CASSVTGSWGYNEQFF
TRBV27	TRBJ2-7	TRBD2	NA	TGTGCCAGCAGTCGAATCATCGGGACTAGCGGGTCCTACGAGCAGTACTTC	CASSRIIGTSGSYEQYF